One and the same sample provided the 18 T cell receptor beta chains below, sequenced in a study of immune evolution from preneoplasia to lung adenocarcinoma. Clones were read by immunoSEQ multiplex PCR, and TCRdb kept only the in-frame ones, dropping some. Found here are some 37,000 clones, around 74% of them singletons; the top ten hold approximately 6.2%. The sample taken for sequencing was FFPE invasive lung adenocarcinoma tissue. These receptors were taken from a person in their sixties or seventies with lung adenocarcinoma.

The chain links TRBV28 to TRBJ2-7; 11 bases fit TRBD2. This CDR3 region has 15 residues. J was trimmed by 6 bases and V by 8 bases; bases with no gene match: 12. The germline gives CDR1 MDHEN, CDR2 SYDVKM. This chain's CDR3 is CASYSYSGRAREQYF. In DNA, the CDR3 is TGTGCCAGCTATTCCTATAGCGGGAGGGCACGCGAGCAGTACTTC.

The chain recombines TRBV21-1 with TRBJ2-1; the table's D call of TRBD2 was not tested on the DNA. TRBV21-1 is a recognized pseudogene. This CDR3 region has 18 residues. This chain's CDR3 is CASSKDLSGSGCLHEQFF. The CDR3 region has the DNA TGTGCCAGCAGCAAAGACCTCTCCGGTAGCGGTTGCCTCCATGAGCAGTTCTTC.

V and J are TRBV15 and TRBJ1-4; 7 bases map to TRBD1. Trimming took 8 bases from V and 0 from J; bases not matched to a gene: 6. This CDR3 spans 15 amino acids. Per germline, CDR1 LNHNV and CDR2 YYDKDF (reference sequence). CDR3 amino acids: CATQRQGATNEKLFF. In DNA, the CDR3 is TGTGCCACCCAGAGACAGGGAGCAACTAATGAAAAACTGTTTTTT.

The CDR3 sequence: CASRMGGYDTGELFF. For the CDR3, the DNA is TGTGCCAGCAGGATGGGTGGGTACGACACCGGGGAGCTGTTTTTT. The chain joins TRBV5-4 to TRBJ2-2; no clear D. From germline, CDR1 is SGHNT and CDR2 YYREEE (reference sequence). V was clipped by 5 bases and J by 3 bases, with 14 bases between them. The length of the CDR3 is 15 residues. Full variable domain (rest looked up from reference TRBV5-4 and TRBJ2-2): ETGVTQSPTHLIKTRGQQVTLRCSSQSGHNTVSWYQQALGQGPQFIFQYYREEENGRGNFPPRFSGLQFPNYSSELNVNALELDDSALYLCASRMGGYDTGELFFGEGSRLTVL.

CDR3 residues: CASSTWDRGETQYF. The CDR3 DNA is TGTGCCAGCAGCACTTGGGACAGGGGAGAGACCCAGTACTTC. The gene calls are TRBV7-9 and TRBJ2-5, with 10 bases aligning to TRBD1. The ends lost 5 bases at V and 4 bases at J; junction bases unmatched: 4. Germline V gene data show CDR1 as SEHNR and CDR2 as FQNEAQ (reference sequence). There are 14 residues in the CDR3.

The CDR3 region has the DNA TGTGCCAGCAGCTCGTCCCGGGCCCTAAATCAGCCCCAGCATTTT. Translation: CASSSSRALNQPQHF. This chain uses TRBV7-2 with TRBJ1-5; D ambiguous. The ends were cut back, 4 bases at V and 4 bases at J, with 14 bases in the middle. Germline CDR1 reads SGHTA; CDR2 reads FQGNSA. The CDR3 loop spans 15 amino acids. The full variable domain, in which reference TRBV7-2 and TRBJ1-5 provide the parts outside the CDR3, is GAGVSQSPSNKVTEKGKDVELRCDPISGHTALYWYRQSLGQGLEFLIYFQGNSAPDKSGLPSDRFSAERTGGSVSTLTIQRTQQEDSAVYLCASSSSRALNQPQHFGDGTRLSIL.

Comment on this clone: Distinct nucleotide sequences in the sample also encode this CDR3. CDR3 in DNA: TGCGCCAGCGGGCCAGGAGGCCTAAACACCGGGGAGCTGTTTTTT. Its translation is CASGPGGLNTGELFF. The chain has TRBV5-1 and TRBJ2-2; D is possibly TRBD2 (5 bases). The CDR3 runs 15 residues. Germline values: CDR1 SGHRS, CDR2 YFSETQ. V lost 7 bases and J 2 bases, leaving 15 bases between the germline ends.

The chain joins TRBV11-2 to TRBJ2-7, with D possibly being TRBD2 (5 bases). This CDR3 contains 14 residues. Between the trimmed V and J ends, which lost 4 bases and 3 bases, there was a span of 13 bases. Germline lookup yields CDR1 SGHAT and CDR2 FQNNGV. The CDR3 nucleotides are TGTGCCAGCAGCTCGTACGAGGGAGTCTACGAGCAGTACTTC. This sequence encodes CASSSYEGVYEQYF.

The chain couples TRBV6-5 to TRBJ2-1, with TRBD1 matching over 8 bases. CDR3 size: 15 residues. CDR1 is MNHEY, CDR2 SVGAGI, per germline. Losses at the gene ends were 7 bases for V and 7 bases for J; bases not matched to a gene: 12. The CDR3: CASTLSWTGSNEQFF. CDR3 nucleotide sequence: TGTGCCAGCACCCTCAGCTGGACAGGGTCTAATGAGCAGTTCTTC.

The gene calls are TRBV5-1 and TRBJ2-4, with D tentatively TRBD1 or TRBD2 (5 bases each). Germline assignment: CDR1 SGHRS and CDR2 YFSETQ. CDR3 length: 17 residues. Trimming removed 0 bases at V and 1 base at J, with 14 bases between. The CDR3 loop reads CASSLGRQGVAKNIQYF. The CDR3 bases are TGCGCCAGCAGCTTGGGTCGGCAGGGAGTTGCCAAAAACATTCAGTACTTC.

CDR3 residues: CASSTGRGAEAFF. CDR3 nucleotides: TGTGCCAGCTCTACAGGGCGAGGGGCTGAAGCTTTCTTT. This chain connects TRBV6-1 to TRBJ1-1, with D maybe TRBD1 (6 bases). Germline CDR1 and CDR2: MNHNS and SASEGT. Trimming stripped 8 bases from V and 6 bases from J, with 16 bases between. CDR3 size: 13 residues.

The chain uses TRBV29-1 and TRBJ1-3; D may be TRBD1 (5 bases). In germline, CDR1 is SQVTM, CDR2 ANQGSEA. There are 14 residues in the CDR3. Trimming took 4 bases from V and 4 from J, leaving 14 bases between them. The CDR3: CSVAPDTGGNTIYF. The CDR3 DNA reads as TGCAGCGTTGCCCCGGACACGGGGGGAAACACCATATATTTT.

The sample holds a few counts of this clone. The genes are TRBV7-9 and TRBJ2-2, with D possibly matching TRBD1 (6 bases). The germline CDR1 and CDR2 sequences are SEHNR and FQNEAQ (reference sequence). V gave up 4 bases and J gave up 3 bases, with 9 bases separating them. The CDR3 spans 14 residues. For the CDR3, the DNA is TGTGCCAGCAGCTCACAGGGAGACACCGGGGAGCTGTTTTTT. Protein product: CASSSQGDTGELFF.

The CDR3 nucleotides are TGTGCTAGTGGTTTCAACAGGGGGATGGTCGTCAATGAGCAGTTCTTC. This encodes CASGFNRGMVVNEQFF. The chain joins TRBV12-5 to TRBJ2-1; TRBD1 matches at 8 bases. With 3 bases clipped from V and 6 bases from J, the junction kept 10 bases outside the gene matches. Per the germline V gene, CDR1 is LGHNT and CDR2 is FRNRAP. This CDR3 contains 16 residues.

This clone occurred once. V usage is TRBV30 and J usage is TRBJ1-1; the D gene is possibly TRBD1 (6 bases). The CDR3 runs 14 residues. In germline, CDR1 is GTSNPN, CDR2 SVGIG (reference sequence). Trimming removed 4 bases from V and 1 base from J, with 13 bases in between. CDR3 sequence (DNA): TGTGCCTGGACACGCCTAGGGGGGAACACTGAAGCTTTCTTT. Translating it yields CAWTRLGGNTEAFF.

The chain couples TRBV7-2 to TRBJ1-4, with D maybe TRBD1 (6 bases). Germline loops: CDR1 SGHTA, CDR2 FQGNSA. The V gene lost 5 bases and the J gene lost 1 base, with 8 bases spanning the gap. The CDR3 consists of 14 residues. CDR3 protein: CASSPTGTNEKLFF. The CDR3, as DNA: TGTGCCAGCAGCCCGACAGGAACTAATGAAAAACTGTTTTTT. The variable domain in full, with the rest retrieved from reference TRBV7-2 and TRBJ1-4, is GAGVSQSPSNKVTEKGKDVELRCDPISGHTALYWYRQSLGQGLEFLIYFQGNSAPDKSGLPSDRFSAERTGGSVSTLTIQRTQQEDSAVYLCASSPTGTNEKLFFGSGTQLSVL.

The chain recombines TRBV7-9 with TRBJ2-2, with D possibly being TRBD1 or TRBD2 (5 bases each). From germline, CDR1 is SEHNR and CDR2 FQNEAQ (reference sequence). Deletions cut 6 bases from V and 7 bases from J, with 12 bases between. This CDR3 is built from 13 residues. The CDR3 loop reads CASSNGADGELFF. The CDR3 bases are TGTGCCAGCAGTAACGGGGCTGACGGGGAGCTGTTTTTT.

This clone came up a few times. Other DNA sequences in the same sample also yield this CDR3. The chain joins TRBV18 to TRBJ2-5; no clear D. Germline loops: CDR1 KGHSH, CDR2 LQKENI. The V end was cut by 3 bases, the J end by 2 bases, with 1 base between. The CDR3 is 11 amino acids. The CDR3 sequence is CASSPQETQYF. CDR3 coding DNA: TGTGCCAGCTCACCTCAAGAGACCCAGTACTTC. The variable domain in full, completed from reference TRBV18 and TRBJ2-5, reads NAGVMQNPRHLVRRRGQEARLRCSPMKGHSHVYWYRQLPEEGLKFMVYLQKENIIDESGMPKERFSAEFPKEGPSILRIQQVVRGDSAAYFCASSPQETQYFGPGTRLLVL.